The clone carrying this T cell receptor beta chain occurred a few times. The germline V gene has CDR1 KGHDR and CDR2 SFDVKD. The CDR3 extends over 14 amino acids. Trimming took 4 bases from V and 8 from J, leaving 14 bases between them. The sample originates from a study of patients and donors after allogeneic stem cell transplantation. TCRdb fed the RT-PCR reads into MiXCR, producing one record per CDR3 protein. The data show roughly 940,000 distinct CDR3 sequences, 15% to 20% seen once. This TCR was recovered from a human donor who was either an allogeneic HSCT recipient or a stem cell or donor lymphocyte infusion donor (not recorded which). It is not recorded whose cells these are; they may come from a transplant donor. Material for sequencing was blood, either unsorted or a sorted T cell fraction (not recorded which). The chain employs TRBV24-1 and TRBJ2-1; D assignment may be TRBD1 or TRBD2 (6 bases each). In DNA form, the CDR3 reads TGTGCCACCAGTGACCCCGGGGGCCCTCATGAGCAGTTCTTC. Translated, it gives CATSDPGGPHEQFF.